This TCR beta chain was retrieved from a study of blood T cells in healthy people across ages. Deletions cut 11 bases from V and 1 base from J, with 9 bases between. Germline CDR1 and CDR2: MNHNY and SVGAGI (reference sequence). The CDR3 runs to 12 residues. Using a J-beta primer mix together with a sample-barcoded 5' primer, a second PCR was run for about 7 to 12 cycles. Each of the cDNA molecules was tagged by a template-switch adaptor with 12 random nucleotides. The study obtained at least 3 million CDR3-containing paired-end reads from every sample. A single record per CDR3 protein comes from TCRdb applying MiXCR to the 5' RACE reads. Seen here are approximately 400,000 distinct CDR3 sequences, over 45% observed once, and the top ten hold roughly 51%.

V is TRBV6-6 and J is TRBJ1-5; no reliable D call. The sequencing input was blood. The sequence was collected from a man in his fifties or sixties in good health. CDR3 sequence (DNA): TGTGCCCTGGGAGGCAGCAATCAGCCCCAGCATTTT. Its translation is CALGGSNQPQHF.